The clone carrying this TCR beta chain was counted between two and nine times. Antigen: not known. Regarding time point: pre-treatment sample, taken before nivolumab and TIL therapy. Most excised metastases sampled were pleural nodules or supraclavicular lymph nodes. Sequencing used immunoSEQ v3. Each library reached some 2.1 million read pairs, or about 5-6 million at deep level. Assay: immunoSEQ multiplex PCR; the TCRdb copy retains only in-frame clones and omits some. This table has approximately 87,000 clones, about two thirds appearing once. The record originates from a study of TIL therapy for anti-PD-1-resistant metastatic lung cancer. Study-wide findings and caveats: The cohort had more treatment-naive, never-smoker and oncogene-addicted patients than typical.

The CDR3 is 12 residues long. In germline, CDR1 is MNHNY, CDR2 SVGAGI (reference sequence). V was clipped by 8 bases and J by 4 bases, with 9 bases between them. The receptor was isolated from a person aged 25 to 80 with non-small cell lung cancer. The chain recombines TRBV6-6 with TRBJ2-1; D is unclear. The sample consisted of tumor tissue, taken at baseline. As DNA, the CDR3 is TGTGCCAGCGGGCGGCCTTACAATGAGCAGTTCTTC. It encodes CASGRPYNEQFF.